This T cell receptor (beta chain) was recovered during a study of T cells after yellow fever vaccination. Study results and limitations: Overall, a small share of clonotypes was seen in both CD4 and CD8 compartments.

Points on this clonotype: Its antigen is undetermined.

CDR3 length equals 16 residues. Germline CDR1 SGHAT, CDR2 FQNNGV. Trimming took off 0 bases at V and 12 bases at J, with 21 bases between the two ends. TCRdb passed the 5' RACE reads through MiXCR, listing each CDR3 protein once. The table has around 600,000 distinct CDR3 sequences, 9% to 15% seen once. The chain uses TRBV11-2 and TRBJ2-1, with TRBD2 as a possible D gene (6 bases). The specimen comprised PBMCs, sampled on the day of the yellow fever booster vaccination. The receptor was derived from a man aged 25 to 45 who received the YFV17D yellow fever vaccine. DNA of the CDR3: TGTGCCAGCAGCTTAGAAGGCGGGGTTAGTACAATTCGGCAGTTCTTC. As protein: CASSLEGGVSTIRQFF.